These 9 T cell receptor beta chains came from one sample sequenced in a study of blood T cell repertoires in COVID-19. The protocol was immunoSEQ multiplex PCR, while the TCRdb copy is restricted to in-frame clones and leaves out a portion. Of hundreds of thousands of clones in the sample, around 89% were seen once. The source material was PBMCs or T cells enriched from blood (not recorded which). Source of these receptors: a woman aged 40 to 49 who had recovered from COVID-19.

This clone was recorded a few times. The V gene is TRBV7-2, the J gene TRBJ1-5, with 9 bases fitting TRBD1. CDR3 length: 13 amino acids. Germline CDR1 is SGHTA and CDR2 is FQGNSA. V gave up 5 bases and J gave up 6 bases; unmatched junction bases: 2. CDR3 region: CASSPGQGQPQHF. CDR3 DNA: TGTGCCAGCAGCCCGGGACAGGGTCAGCCCCAGCATTTT.

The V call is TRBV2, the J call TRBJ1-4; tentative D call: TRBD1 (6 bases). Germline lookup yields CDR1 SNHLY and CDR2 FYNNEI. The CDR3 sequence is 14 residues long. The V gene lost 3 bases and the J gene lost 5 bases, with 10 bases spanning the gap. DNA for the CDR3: TGTGCCAGCAGTGACCAGGGGATCAATGAAAAACTGTTTTTT. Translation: CASSDQGINEKLFF.

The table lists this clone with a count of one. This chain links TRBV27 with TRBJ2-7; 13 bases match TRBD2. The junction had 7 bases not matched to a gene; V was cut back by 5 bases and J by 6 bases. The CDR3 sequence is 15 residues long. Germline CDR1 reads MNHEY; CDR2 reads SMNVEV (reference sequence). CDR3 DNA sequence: TGTGCCAGCAGTCCCGGACTAGCGGGAGTGCGCGAGCAGTACTTC. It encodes CASSPGLAGVREQYF.

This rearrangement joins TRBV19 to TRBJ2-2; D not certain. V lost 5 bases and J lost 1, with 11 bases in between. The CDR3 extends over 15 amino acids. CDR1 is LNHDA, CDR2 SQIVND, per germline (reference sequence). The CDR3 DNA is TGTGCCAGTAGTCCCTTTGGCCGGAACACCGGGGAGCTGTTTTTT. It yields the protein CASSPFGRNTGELFF.

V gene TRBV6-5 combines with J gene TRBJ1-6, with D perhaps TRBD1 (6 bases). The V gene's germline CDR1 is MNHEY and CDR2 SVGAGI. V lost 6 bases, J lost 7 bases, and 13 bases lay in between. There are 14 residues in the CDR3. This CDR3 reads CASSPDRRNSPLHF. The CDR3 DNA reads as TGTGCCAGCAGCCCCGACAGGAGGAATTCACCCCTCCACTTT.

CDR3 DNA: TGTGCCACCCCCAGCGGGACCTCCTACAATGAGCAGTTCTTC. It codes for CATPSGTSYNEQFF. The chain uses TRBV24-1 and TRBJ2-1; 7 positions agree with TRBD2. Trimming removed 9 bases from V and 0 bases from J; junction bases left unmatched: 4. This CDR3 contains 14 residues. Germline assignment: CDR1 KGHDR and CDR2 SFDVKD.

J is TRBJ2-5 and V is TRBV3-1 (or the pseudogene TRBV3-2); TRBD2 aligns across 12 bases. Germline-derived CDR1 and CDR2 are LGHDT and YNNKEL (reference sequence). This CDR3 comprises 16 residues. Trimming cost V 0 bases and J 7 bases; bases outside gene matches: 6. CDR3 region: CASSQDTSGGFVTQYF. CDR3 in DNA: TGTGCCAGCAGCCAAGATACTAGCGGGGGGTTTGTGACCCAGTACTTC.

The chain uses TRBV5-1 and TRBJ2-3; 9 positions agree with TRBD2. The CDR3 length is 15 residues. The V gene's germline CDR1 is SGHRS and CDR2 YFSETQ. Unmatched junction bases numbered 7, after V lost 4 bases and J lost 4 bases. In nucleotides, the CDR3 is TGCGCCAGCAGCGAAGCGGGGGGCCACTCAGATACGCAGTATTTT. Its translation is CASSEAGGHSDTQYF. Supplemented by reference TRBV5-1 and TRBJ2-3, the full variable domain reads KAGVTQTPRYLIKTRGQQVTLSCSPISGHRSVSWYQQTPGQGLQFLFEYFSETQRNKGNFPGRFSGRQFSNSRSEMNVSTLELGDSALYLCASSEAGGHSDTQYFGPGTRLTVL.

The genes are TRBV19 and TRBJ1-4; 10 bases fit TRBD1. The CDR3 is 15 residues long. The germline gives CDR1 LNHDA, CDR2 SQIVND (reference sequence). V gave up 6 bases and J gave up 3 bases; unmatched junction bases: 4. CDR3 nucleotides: TGTGCCAGTAGGCGACAGGGGGCTTCTAATGAAAAACTGTTTTTT. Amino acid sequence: CASRRQGASNEKLFF.